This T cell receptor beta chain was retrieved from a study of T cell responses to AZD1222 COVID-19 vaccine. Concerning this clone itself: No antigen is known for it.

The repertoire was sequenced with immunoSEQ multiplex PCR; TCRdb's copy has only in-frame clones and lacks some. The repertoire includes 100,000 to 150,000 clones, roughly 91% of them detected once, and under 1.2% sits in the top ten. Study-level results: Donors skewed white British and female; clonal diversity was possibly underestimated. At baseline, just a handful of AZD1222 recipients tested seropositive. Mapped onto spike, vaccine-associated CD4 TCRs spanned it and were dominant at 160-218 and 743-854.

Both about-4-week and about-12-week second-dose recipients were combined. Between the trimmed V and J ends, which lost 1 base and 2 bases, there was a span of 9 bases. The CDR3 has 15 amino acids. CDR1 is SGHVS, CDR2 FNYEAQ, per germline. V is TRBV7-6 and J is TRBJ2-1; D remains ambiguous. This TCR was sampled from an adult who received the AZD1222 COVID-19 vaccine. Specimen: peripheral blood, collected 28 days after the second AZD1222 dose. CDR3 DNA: TGTGCCAGCAGCTTAGGAAAAGGACCCTACAATGAGCAGTTCTTC. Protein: CASSLGKGPYNEQFF.